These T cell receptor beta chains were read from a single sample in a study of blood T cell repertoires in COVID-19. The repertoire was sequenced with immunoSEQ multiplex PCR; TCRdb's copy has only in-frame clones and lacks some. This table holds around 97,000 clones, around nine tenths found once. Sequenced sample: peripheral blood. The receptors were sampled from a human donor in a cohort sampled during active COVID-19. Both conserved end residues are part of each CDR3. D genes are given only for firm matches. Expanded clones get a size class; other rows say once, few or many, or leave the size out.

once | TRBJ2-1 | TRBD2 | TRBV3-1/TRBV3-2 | TGTGCCAGCAGCCAGACTAGCCCGAGCTCCTACAATGAGCAGTTCTTC | CASSQTSPSSYNEQFF
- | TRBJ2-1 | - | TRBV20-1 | TGCAGTGCCCCCCTAGCCGGGGAGCAGTTCTTC | CSAPLAGEQFF
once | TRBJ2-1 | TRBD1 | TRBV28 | TGTGCCAGCAGTTTACCCGGGACAGGGAGGGGGAATGAGCAGTTCTTC | CASSLPGTGRGNEQFF
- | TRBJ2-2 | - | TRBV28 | TGTGCCAGCAGTTTGTCGGACACCGGGGAGCTGTTTTTT | CASSLSDTGELFF
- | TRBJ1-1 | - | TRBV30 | TGTGCCTGGACGTGGACGGGGGGGAACACTGAAGCTTTCTTT | CAWTWTGGNTEAFF
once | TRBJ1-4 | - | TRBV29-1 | TGCAGCGTTGAATCCGGGGGAGAAAAACTGTTTTTT | CSVESGGEKLFF
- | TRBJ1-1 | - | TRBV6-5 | TGTGCCAGCAGTAAGACGGGGGTATTGGCCACTGAAGCTTTCTTT | CASSKTGVLATEAFF
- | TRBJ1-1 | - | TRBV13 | TGTGCCAGCAGCCCGGGAGCTAACACTGAAGCTTTCTTT | CASSPGANTEAFF
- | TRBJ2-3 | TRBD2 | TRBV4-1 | TGCGCCAGCAGCCCGCTACTAGCGGGAGGTACAGATACGCAGTATTTT | CASSPLLAGGTDTQYF
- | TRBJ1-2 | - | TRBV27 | TGTGCCAGCAGTTCAGGGGTTGGCTACACCTTC | CASSSGVGYTF